This T cell receptor (beta chain) was captured by sequencing in a study of T cells expressing NK-cell markers. Findings and caveats of the study: Top CD8+ clonotypes included the dominant CD3+CD56+NKG2C+ clonotypes in 5 to 7 donors.

CDR1 is LNHNV, CDR2 YYDKDF, per germline (reference sequence). CDR3 size: 15 residues. A word on this clonotype: Its antigen is not known.

TCRdb re-called the 5' RACE reads; every CDR3 protein appears as one record, without DNA. The table lists some 340,000 distinct CDR3 sequences. The sequence was collected from a man aged 18-70 years in good health. J is TRBJ2-3 and V is TRBV15; TCRdb returns TRBD1, unconfirmable since there is no DNA. Specimen: blood T cells: a sorted CD56 or NKG2C T cell subset, CD4+ or CD8+ T cells, or bulk PBMC T cells (not recorded which). This CDR3 is CATSKAGVITDTQYF.